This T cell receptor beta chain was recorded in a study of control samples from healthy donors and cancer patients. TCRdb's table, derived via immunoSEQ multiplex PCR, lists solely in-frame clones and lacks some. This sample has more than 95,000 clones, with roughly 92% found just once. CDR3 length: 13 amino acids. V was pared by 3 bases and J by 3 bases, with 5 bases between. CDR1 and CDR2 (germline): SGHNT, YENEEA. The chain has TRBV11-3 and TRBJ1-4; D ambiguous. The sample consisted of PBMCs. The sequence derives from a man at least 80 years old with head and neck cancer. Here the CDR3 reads CASSLGPNEKLFF. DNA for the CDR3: TGTGCCAGCAGCTTGGGTCCTAATGAAAAACTGTTTTTT. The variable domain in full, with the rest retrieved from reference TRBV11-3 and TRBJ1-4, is EAGVVQSPRYKIIEKKQPVAFWCNPISGHNTLYWYLQNLGQGPELLIRYENEEAVDDSQLPKDRFSAERLKGVDSTLKIQPAELGDSAVYLCASSLGPNEKLFFGSGTQLSVL.